The 10 T cell receptor beta chains listed next were all sequenced from one sample in a study of T cell repertoires in cytomegalovirus infection. TCRdb passed the reads through MiXCR, listing each CDR3 protein once. The sample records fewer than 200,000 distinct CDR3 sequences, 9.5% being singletons. Sequenced: PBMCs. The receptor set was obtained from a human donor in good health (CMV status not recorded). Some clones in this sample may be carry-over from other donors' samples.

The chain carries TRBV6-5 and TRBJ2-1; 7 bases align to TRBD1. This CDR3 spans 16 amino acids. Germline V gives CDR1 MNHEY, CDR2 SVGAGI. V shed 2 bases, J shed 3 bases, and the junction held 7 bases outside the gene matches. The CDR3 protein is CASSYGIRDSYNEQFF. CDR3 bases: TGTGCCAGCAGTTACGGAATCCGGGACAGCTACAATGAGCAGTTCTTC.

The rearrangement joins TRBV29-1 to TRBJ1-5; TRBD1 matches at 11 bases. V shed 6 bases and J 3 bases; nucleotides not matched to a gene: 4. The CDR3 covers 14 residues. Germline-derived CDR1 and CDR2 are SQVTM and ANQGSEA. The CDR3 bases are TGCAGCGTCGTCGGACAGGGGGCCAATCAGCCCCAGCATTTT. This codes for CSVVGQGANQPQHF. The full variable domain, rest sourced from reference TRBV29-1 and TRBJ1-5, is SAVISQKPSRDICQRGTSLTIQCQVDSQVTMMFWYRQQPGQSLTLIATANQGSEATYESGFVIDKFPISRPNLTFSTLTVSNMSPEDSSIYLCSVVGQGANQPQHFGDGTRLSIL.

This clonotype was recorded many times. This chain connects TRBV6-2 or TRBV6-3 to TRBJ2-2; TRBD2 agrees at 7 bases. Germline V gene lookup returns CDR1 MNHEY and CDR2 SVGEGT. The CDR3 consists of 14 residues. Trimming cost V 4 bases and J 6 bases; bases outside gene matches: 5. The CDR3 region is CASSFGGLPGELFF. As DNA, the CDR3 is TGTGCCAGCAGTTTCGGGGGACTACCCGGGGAGCTGTTTTTT.

This clonotype has at least ten counts. This chain connects TRBV28 to TRBJ2-7; no definite D call. V was trimmed by 6 bases and J by 9 bases, leaving 18 bases between them. Germline CDR1 reads MDHEN; CDR2 reads SYDVKM. This CDR3 is built from 13 residues. The CDR3 is CASSIQMEKAQYF. In DNA, the CDR3 is TGTGCCAGCAGCATTCAGATGGAGAAGGCGCAGTACTTC. The full variable domain, completed using reference TRBV28 and TRBJ2-7, is DVKVTQSSRYLVKRTGEKVFLECVQDMDHENMFWYRQDPGLGLRLIYFSYDVKMKEKGDIPEGYSVSREKKERFSLILESASTNQTSMYLCASSIQMEKAQYFGPGTRLTVT.

V gene TRBV29-1 combines with J gene TRBJ1-5; no clear D gene. V was pared by 4 bases and J by 3 bases, with 10 bases between. CDR1 and CDR2 (germline): SQVTM, ANQGSEA. The CDR3 consists of 13 residues. The DNA of the CDR3 is TGCAGCGTTGCGAGTGGCCTCAATCAGCCCCAGCATTTT. This translates into CSVASGLNQPQHF.

The chain is built from TRBV6-2 or TRBV6-3 and TRBJ1-1; a weak D match, TRBD1 (6 bases). V lost 0 bases and J lost 5, with 19 bases in between. The CDR3 has 17 residues. CDR1 and CDR2 (germline): MNHEY, SVGEGT. CDR3 nucleotides: TGTGCCAGCAGTTACTCGATGGTGGGGGGCGTAAGGACTGAAGCTTTCTTT. Translated: CASSYSMVGGVRTEAFF.

This clonotype was observed a handful of times. V gene TRBV20-1 combines with J gene TRBJ1-1, with a weak D call TRBD1 (5 bases). This CDR3 has 13 residues. V lost 1 base, J lost 0 bases, and 6 bases lay in between. The germline V gene encodes CDR1 DFQATT and CDR2 SNEGSKA (reference sequence). The CDR3 DNA reads as TGCAGTGCTAGAGGACAGCTGAACACTGAAGCTTTCTTT. Residues: CSARGQLNTEAFF.

This sequence joins TRBV7-6 and TRBJ2-5; unclear D gene. With 5 bases removed from V and 5 bases from J, the gap between germline ends came to 9 bases. CDR3 size: 12 residues. Germline-derived CDR1 and CDR2 are SGHVS and FNYEAQ. The CDR3 bases are TGTGCCAGCAGCCCAGGAGCGGAGACCCAGTACTTC. It codes for CASSPGAETQYF.

This sequence joins TRBV6-2 or TRBV6-3 and TRBJ1-5, with TRBD1 as a possible D gene (5 bases). The germline CDR1 and CDR2 sequences are MNHEY and SVGEGT. The CDR3 runs 18 residues. V was cut by 2 bases and J by 0 bases, with 17 bases left in between. CDR3 amino acids: CASSYGHVKSISNQPQHF. The CDR3 region has the DNA TGTGCCAGCAGTTACGGACACGTTAAATCGATTAGCAATCAGCCCCAGCATTTT.

The chain uses TRBV9 and TRBJ2-1; D may be TRBD1 or TRBD2 (5 bases each). V was shortened by 4 bases and J by 9 bases, with 23 bases between the two germline ends. The CDR3 consists of 16 residues. Germline CDR1 SGDLS, CDR2 YYNGEE. CDR3 loop: CASSSDRDGQSGEQFF. The DNA of the CDR3 is TGTGCCAGCAGCTCAGACCGGGACGGACAATCCGGTGAGCAGTTCTTC.